This entry is about one T cell receptor (beta chain). Its antigen is unknown. Reverse transcribing all isolated RNA meant expressed TCRB transcripts were sequenced. TCRdb's copy holds only in-frame clones and misses some; the assay was immunoSEQ multiplex PCR. The table shows 150,000 to 200,000 clones, with over 6% occurring only once. This entry belongs to a study of beta chain features in type 1 diabetes. General study results and limits: Type 1 diabetes patients showed a moderate but significant shortening of TCRB CDR3s in all four CD4+ subsets.

Markers CD45RO/CCR7/CD25/CD127/CD95/CD27 served to sort CD4+ naive, central memory, regulatory and stem cell-like memory cells. The CDR3 extends over 16 amino acids. After removal of 5 bases from V and 0 bases from J, the junction contained 7 bases not matched to a gene. CDR1 is SGHVS and CDR2 is FQNEAQ in the germline V gene. Input material: central memory CD4+ T cells from blood. This sequence was found in a man between 18 and 29 years old with type 1 diabetes. This sequence joins TRBV7-8 and TRBJ2-1, with 7 positions matching TRBD1. The CDR3 sequence is CASSLRGQVSYNEQFF. DNA for the CDR3: TGTGCCAGCAGCCTTCGCGGACAGGTCTCCTACAATGAGCAGTTCTTC.